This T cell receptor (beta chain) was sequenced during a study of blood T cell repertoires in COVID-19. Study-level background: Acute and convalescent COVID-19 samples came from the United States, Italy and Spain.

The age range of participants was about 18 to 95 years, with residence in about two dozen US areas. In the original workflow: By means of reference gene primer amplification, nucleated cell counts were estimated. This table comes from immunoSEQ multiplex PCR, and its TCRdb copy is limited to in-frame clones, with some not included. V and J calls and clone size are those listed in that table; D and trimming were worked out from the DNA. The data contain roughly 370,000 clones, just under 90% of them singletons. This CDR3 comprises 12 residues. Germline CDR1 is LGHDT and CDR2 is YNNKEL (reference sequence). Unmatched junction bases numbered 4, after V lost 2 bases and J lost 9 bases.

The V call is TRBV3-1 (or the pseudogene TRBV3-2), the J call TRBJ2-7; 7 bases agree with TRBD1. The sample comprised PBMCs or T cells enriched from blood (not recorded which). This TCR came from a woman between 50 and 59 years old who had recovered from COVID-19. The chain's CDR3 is CASSQSGQLQYF. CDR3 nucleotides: TGTGCCAGCAGCCAATCGGGACAGTTGCAGTACTTC.